This entry lists 31 T cell receptor beta chains sequenced from one sample in a study of a mutant IDH1 vaccine in newly diagnosed glioma. Assay: immunoSEQ multiplex PCR; the TCRdb copy retains only in-frame clones and omits some. The sample lists about 27,000 clones, 93% occurring once. Time point given: baseline, week 1 (first vaccination visit). Treatment denoted: pre-vaccination baseline after standard-of-care therapy. The sample was PBMCs, taken from a glioma patient treated with radiotherapy, temozolomide or both. The receptors derive from a man between 35 and 55 years old with glioma.

The chain links TRBV7-2 to TRBJ1-1; no clear D. CDR3 length equals 17 residues. V dropped 3 bases and J dropped 2 bases, with 19 bases sitting between them. The germline V gene has CDR1 SGHTA and CDR2 FQGNSA. The CDR3 sequence: CASSFFSVSRKNTEAFF. The DNA for the CDR3 is TGTGCCAGCAGCTTCTTCTCCGTGTCACGGAAAAACACTGAAGCTTTCTTT.

The chain employs TRBV5-8 and TRBJ2-7, with D perhaps given as TRBD1 or TRBD2 (5 bases each). Germline assignment: CDR1 SGHTS and CDR2 YDEGEE. The V end lost 2 bases, the J end lost 2 bases, and 11 bases lay between the germline ends. CDR3 length equals 14 residues. This CDR3 reads CASSFGAATYEQYF. CDR3 DNA: TGTGCCAGCAGCTTCGGGGCGGCAACCTACGAGCAGTACTTC.

The V gene is TRBV29-1, the J gene TRBJ2-2; D is perhaps TRBD2 (6 bases). The CDR3 has 16 amino acids. Trimming cost V 3 bases and J 4 bases, with 18 bases left between them. Germline V CDR1 and CDR2: SQVTM, ANQGSEA. For the CDR3, the DNA is TGCAGCGTTGATAGGGGCCAAGCGGGTACCACCGGGGAGCTGTTTTTT. It is translated as CSVDRGQAGTTGELFF.

The genes are TRBV9 and TRBJ1-5; D unclear. V lost 0 bases, J lost 4 bases, and 8 bases lay in between. The germline CDR1 and CDR2 sequences are SGDLS and YYNGEE. The CDR3 totals 14 residues. The CDR3 DNA is TGTGCCAGCAGCGTAGACAGCTATAATCAGCCCCAGCATTTT. Translation gives CASSVDSYNQPQHF.

J is TRBJ1-5 and V is TRBV21-1; TRBD1 reflects the table's D call only, with no check against the DNA. TRBV21-1 is classified as a pseudogene. This CDR3 spans 18 amino acids. This CDR3 reads CASNYDRGRSYSNQPQHF. In DNA form, the CDR3 reads TGTGCCAGCAACTATGACAGGGGGAGATCATATAGCAATCAGCCCCAGCATTTT.

V gene TRBV18 combines with J gene TRBJ1-5, with 9 bases aligning to TRBD1. V lost 6 bases, J lost 4 bases, and 4 bases stayed unmatched. The germline V gene encodes CDR1 KGHSH and CDR2 LQKENI. The CDR3 loop spans 14 amino acids. CDR3 DNA sequence: TGTGCCAGCTCGGTCGGGACAGGGAATCAGCCCCAGCATTTT. Translation: CASSVGTGNQPQHF. Variable domain in full (rest from reference TRBV18 and TRBJ1-5): NAGVMQNPRHLVRRRGQEARLRCSPMKGHSHVYWYRQLPEEGLKFMVYLQKENIIDESGMPKERFSAEFPKEGPSILRIQQVVRGDSAAYFCASSVGTGNQPQHFGDGTRLSIL.

This clone was picked up a small number of times. The J gene is TRBJ1-3, the V gene TRBV9, with a weak D call TRBD1 (5 bases). Germline V CDR1 and CDR2: SGDLS, YYNGEE. V was shortened by 4 bases and J by 4 bases, with 18 bases between the two germline ends. This CDR3 has 16 amino acids. CDR3 DNA sequence: TGTGCCAGCAGCACGTCATCCCAGGGAGCCGGAAACACCATATATTTT. Translated: CASSTSSQGAGNTIYF. Looking up the rest from reference TRBV9 and TRBJ1-3 gives the full variable domain: DSGVTQTPKHLITATGQRVTLRCSPRSGDLSVYWYQQSLDQGLQFLIQYYNGEERAKGNILERFSAQQFPDLHSELNLSSLELGDSALYFCASSTSSQGAGNTIYFGEGSWLTVV.

The gene calls are TRBV5-1 and TRBJ1-3, with a tentative D call TRBD1 (5 bases). CDR3 length: 15 amino acids. Trimming stripped 4 bases from V and 4 bases from J, with 15 bases between. Germline loops: CDR1 SGHRS, CDR2 YFSETQ. CDR3 amino acids: CASSLIPGAGNTIYF. CDR3 DNA sequence: TGCGCCAGCAGCCTAATTCCCGGGGCGGGAAACACCATATATTTT.

The V and J genes are TRBV5-1 and TRBJ2-3; 10 bases agree with TRBD2. The CDR3 sequence is 16 residues long. Germline CDR1 is SGHRS and CDR2 is YFSETQ. The J segment lost 1 base and the V segment lost 0 bases, leaving 2 bases of the junction unmatched. CDR3 loop: CASSLVGTSGTDTQYF. The CDR3 coding sequence is TGCGCCAGCAGCTTGGTCGGGACTAGCGGCACAGATACGCAGTATTTT.

This clone was counted between two and nine times. The V gene is TRBV5-1, the J gene TRBJ2-3, with 7 nucleotides matching TRBD1. Germline CDR1 and CDR2: SGHRS and YFSETQ. CDR3 length equals 18 residues. V gave up 0 bases and J gave up 2 bases; unmatched junction bases: 12. The CDR3 nucleotides read TGCGCCAGCAGCTTGGATGGTACCAGGGGGATCATCACAGATACGCAGTATTTT. As protein: CASSLDGTRGIITDTQYF.

The chain uses TRBV27 and TRBJ2-1, with 7 positions matching TRBD1. From germline, CDR1 is MNHEY and CDR2 SMNVEV (reference sequence). This CDR3 contains 15 residues. V dropped 5 bases and J dropped 8; count of bases not matched to a gene: 12. CDR3 DNA sequence: TGTGCCAGCAGTCCCTCCCGGACAGGTCGACATGAGCAGTTCTTC. It translates to CASSPSRTGRHEQFF.

The J gene is TRBJ2-7, the V gene TRBV5-5; D not certain. Trimming pared 0 bases from V and 3 bases from J, leaving 10 bases between. Germline assignment: CDR1 SGHKS and CDR2 YYEKEE (reference sequence). This CDR3 has 14 amino acids. Written as DNA, the CDR3 is TGTGCCAGCAGCTTGGTTGTAGGGAACTACGAGCAGTACTTC. It translates to CASSLVVGNYEQYF.

This clone was detected only once. The chain recombines TRBV5-1 with TRBJ2-3, with D perhaps matching TRBD2 (7 bases). Germline CDR1 is SGHRS and CDR2 is YFSETQ. The CDR3 has 16 residues. V was trimmed by 3 bases and J by 3 bases, leaving 17 bases between them. Here the CDR3 reads CASSSGGGRATDTQYF. The CDR3 DNA reads TGCGCCAGCAGCTCGGGGGGCGGGAGAGCGACAGATACGCAGTATTTT.

V is TRBV11-2 and J is TRBJ1-2; the D gene is possibly TRBD1 (6 bases). Deletions cut 5 bases from V and 5 bases from J, with 15 bases between. Germline V lookup: CDR1 SGHAT, CDR2 FQNNGV. The CDR3 contains 14 residues. CDR3 loop: CASSPRDIRYGYTF. In nucleotides, the CDR3 is TGTGCCAGCAGCCCCCGGGACATAAGATATGGCTACACCTTC.

The rearrangement uses TRBV18 and TRBJ2-7; no reliable D call. Germline CDR1 and CDR2: KGHSH and LQKENI. The CDR3 is 14 amino acids. Trimming removed 3 bases from V and 3 bases from J, with 12 bases in between. In DNA form, the CDR3 reads TGTGCCAGCTCACCTGGCGCAGCCGTCTACGAGCAGTACTTC. Translating gives CASSPGAAVYEQYF.

This clone was seen a few times. The V gene is TRBV7-9, the J gene TRBJ2-3, with D unresolved. Trimming took off 7 bases at V and 0 bases at J, with 8 bases between the two ends. CDR3 length: 13 amino acids. Looked up from germline, CDR1 is SEHNR and CDR2 is FQNEAQ (reference sequence). The CDR3 reads CASKSSSTDTQYF. Written as DNA, the CDR3 is TGTGCCAGCAAGTCTTCTAGCACAGATACGCAGTATTTT. Combining the CDR3 with reference TRBV7-9 and TRBJ2-3 gives the whole variable domain DTGVSQNPRHKITKRGQNVTFRCDPISEHNRLYWYRQTLGQGPEFLTYFQNEAQLEKSRLLSDRFSAERPKGSFSTLEIQRTEQGDSAMYLCASKSSSTDTQYFGPGTRLTVL.

The chain combines TRBV5-6 with TRBJ2-7; D unresolved. Germline V CDR1 and CDR2: SGHDT, YYEEEE. CDR3 size: 16 residues. Trimming left V 4 bases short and J 0 bases short, with 17 bases between. CDR3 protein: CASSQEPAGFSYEQYF. In DNA form, the CDR3 reads TGTGCCAGCAGCCAGGAGCCAGCTGGCTTCTCCTACGAGCAGTACTTC.

V usage is TRBV9 and J usage is TRBJ2-2, with 10 bases lining up with TRBD2. This CDR3 has 15 amino acids. V trimming: 4 bases; J trimming: 5 bases; junction bases outside the gene matches: 5. Germline V lookup: CDR1 SGDLS, CDR2 YYNGEE. CDR3 in amino acids: CASSLAGVETGELFF. CDR3 DNA: TGTGCCAGCAGCCTAGCGGGAGTCGAGACCGGGGAGCTGTTTTTT.

The CDR3 loop is CASSLAEAGYNEQFF. The CDR3 nucleotides read TGTGCCAGCAGCTTAGCCGAAGCGGGATACAATGAGCAGTTCTTC. The rearrangement uses TRBV7-8 and TRBJ2-1, with 7 bases matching TRBD2. The CDR3 loop spans 15 amino acids. Per germline, CDR1 SGHVS and CDR2 FQNEAQ. Germline trimming cut 0 bases from V and 4 bases from J; bases unmatched to any gene: 3.

This chain joins TRBV14 and TRBJ1-1, with unresolved D. The CDR3 totals 15 residues. V was shortened by 2 bases and J by 8 bases, with 18 bases between the two germline ends. Germline CDR1 is SGHDN and CDR2 is FVKESK. The CDR3 here is CASSQLTSATQEAFF. For the CDR3, the DNA is TGTGCCAGCAGCCAACTTACCTCGGCTACGCAAGAAGCTTTCTTT.

This rearrangement joins TRBV4-1 to TRBJ2-5; D may be TRBD1 or TRBD2 (5 bases each). The germline CDR1 and CDR2 sequences are MGHRA and YSYEKL. This CDR3 region has 19 residues. Trimming removed 0 bases from V and 5 bases from J, with 25 bases in between. This chain's CDR3 is CASSQEGIGARLSGETQYF. The CDR3 nucleotides are TGCGCCAGCAGCCAAGAGGGGATCGGGGCCAGGCTCTCTGGGGAGACCCAGTACTTC.

The J gene is TRBJ1-2, the V gene TRBV30; TRBD1 matches 7 bases. Germline trimming cut 0 bases from V and 5 bases from J; bases unmatched to any gene: 6. Germline-derived CDR1 and CDR2 are GTSNPN and SVGIG (reference sequence). This CDR3 contains 14 residues. The DNA for the CDR3 is TGTGCCTGGAGTGTAAGGCAGGGGGAGTATGGCTACACCTTC. It encodes CAWSVRQGEYGYTF.

The rearrangement joins TRBV9 to TRBJ2-7; 10 bases map to TRBD2. Per the germline V gene, CDR1 is SGDLS and CDR2 is YYNGEE. The CDR3 loop spans 15 amino acids. With 3 bases clipped from V and 5 bases from J, the junction kept 8 bases outside the gene matches. The CDR3 reads CASSAGLARVHEQYF. Here the CDR3 DNA reads TGTGCCAGCAGCGCGGGACTAGCGCGGGTCCACGAGCAGTACTTC.

This clone was counted once. This chain uses TRBV18 with TRBJ2-1; a weak D match, TRBD1 (6 bases). CDR1 is KGHSH and CDR2 is LQKENI in the germline V gene. Trimming shortened V by 0 bases and J by 6 bases, and 24 bases separated the two germline ends. The CDR3 consists of 19 residues. In nucleotides, the CDR3 is TGTGCCAGCTCACCACCTTGGGCAGGGGATTCCCTATCAGGCAATGAGCAGTTCTTC. It codes for CASSPPWAGDSLSGNEQFF.

This chain uses TRBV5-5 with TRBJ1-1; tentative D call: TRBD1 (5 bases). Germline loops: CDR1 SGHKS, CDR2 YYEKEE (reference sequence). The CDR3 is 15 residues long. V was pared by 0 bases and J by 3 bases, with 12 bases between. The CDR3 DNA reads as TGTGCCAGCAGCTTGGGTTCGGGGGGGGACACTGAAGCTTTCTTT. It translates to CASSLGSGGDTEAFF.

J is TRBJ1-5 and V is TRBV2; unclear D gene. CDR1 is SNHLY, CDR2 FYNNEI, per germline. The CDR3 loop spans 11 amino acids. V shed 6 bases and J shed 7 bases, with 7 bases lying between them. CDR3 in amino acids: CASSRNQPQHF. The CDR3 bases are TGTGCCAGCAGCCGGAACCAGCCCCAGCATTTT.

The chain is built from TRBV11-3 and TRBJ2-3; D gene unclear. Between the trimmed V and J ends, which lost 1 base and 1 base, there was a span of 9 bases. Germline V CDR1 and CDR2: SGHNT, YENEEA. CDR3 length: 15 amino acids. CDR3: CASSLVAGRTDTQYF. DNA of the CDR3: TGTGCCAGCAGCTTAGTGGCCGGGCGCACAGATACGCAGTATTTT.

This clone has only one observation. This specimen includes other DNA sequences encoding the same CDR3. The chain combines TRBV4-2 with TRBJ2-1; 14 bases are a match to TRBD2. The V gene's germline CDR1 is LGHNA and CDR2 YNFKEQ. The ends lost 4 bases at V and 6 bases at J; junction bases unmatched: 5. This CDR3 contains 16 residues. CDR3 in amino acids: CASSRLAGGPGNEQFF. CDR3 bases: TGTGCCAGCAGCCGACTAGCGGGGGGGCCGGGCAATGAGCAGTTCTTC.

The chain links TRBV4-1 to TRBJ2-3; 7 bases line up with TRBD2. This CDR3 contains 14 residues. Germline assignment: CDR1 MGHRA and CDR2 YSYEKL. V was pared by 6 bases and J by 4 bases, with 7 bases of the junction left unmatched. The CDR3 spells CASRGAGPSDTQYF. CDR3 bases: TGCGCCAGCAGGGGAGCGGGACCATCAGATACGCAGTATTTT.

The chain combines TRBV9 with TRBJ1-2, with D unclear. CDR1 is SGDLS and CDR2 is YYNGEE in the germline V gene. This CDR3 is 14 amino acids long. Trimming cost V 3 bases and J 4 bases, with 13 bases left between them. The CDR3 region has the DNA TGTGCCAGCAGCGCCTCCGGCACCGTCTATGGCTACACCTTC. Residues: CASSASGTVYGYTF.

The J gene is TRBJ2-3, the V gene TRBV5-8, with 8 bases that match TRBD2. Germline trimming cut 3 bases from V and 6 bases from J; bases unmatched to any gene: 9. The CDR3 runs to 15 residues. Germline V gene lookup returns CDR1 SGHTS and CDR2 YDEGEE. The CDR3 reads CASSSPGLGADTQYF. CDR3 DNA sequence: TGTGCCAGCAGCTCGCCGGGACTAGGCGCCGATACGCAGTATTTT.